The 3 T cell receptor beta chains listed next were all sequenced from one sample in a study of T cell changes during pregnancy in multiple sclerosis. Libraries were prepared by immunoSEQ multiplex PCR; TCRdb keeps only in-frame clonotypes and omits some of them. The sample yields about 110,000 clones, about 89% seen once. The source material was peripheral blood, sampled after pregnancy. The receptors here all came from a female donor with multiple sclerosis, enrolled in a pregnancy study.

The rearrangement joins TRBV7-2 to TRBJ1-2; TRBD1 might be the D (6 bases). The V end was cut by 0 bases, the J end by 6 bases, with 11 bases between. The CDR3 totals 14 residues. Germline V CDR1 and CDR2: SGHTA, FQGNSA. CDR3 amino acids: CASSLALGGDGYTF. The CDR3 DNA reads TGTGCCAGCAGCTTAGCGCTTGGGGGCGATGGCTACACCTTC.

The V and J genes are TRBV7-9 and TRBJ2-7; possibly TRBD2 for D (6 bases). The V gene lost 2 bases and the J gene lost 7 bases, with 15 bases spanning the gap. CDR1 is SEHNR and CDR2 is FQNEAQ in the germline V gene (reference sequence). The CDR3 is made up of 14 amino acids. The CDR3 region is CASSLLGTLGEQYF. DNA for the CDR3: TGTGCCAGCAGCTTACTGGGGACTCTGGGAGAGCAGTACTTC.

The genes are TRBV5-4 and TRBJ1-6, with D maybe TRBD1 (6 bases). Germline-derived CDR1 and CDR2 are SGHNT and YYREEE (reference sequence). V gave up 4 bases and J gave up 7 bases, with 12 bases separating them. This CDR3 is 14 amino acids long. The CDR3 region has the DNA TGTGCCAGCAGCAAAGACAGGCCGAATTCACCCCTCCACTTT. This codes for CASSKDRPNSPLHF. The variable domain in full, completed from reference TRBV5-4 and TRBJ1-6, reads ETGVTQSPTHLIKTRGQQVTLRCSSQSGHNTVSWYQQALGQGPQFIFQYYREEENGRGNFPPRFSGLQFPNYSSELNVNALELDDSALYLCASSKDRPNSPLHFGNGTRLTVT.